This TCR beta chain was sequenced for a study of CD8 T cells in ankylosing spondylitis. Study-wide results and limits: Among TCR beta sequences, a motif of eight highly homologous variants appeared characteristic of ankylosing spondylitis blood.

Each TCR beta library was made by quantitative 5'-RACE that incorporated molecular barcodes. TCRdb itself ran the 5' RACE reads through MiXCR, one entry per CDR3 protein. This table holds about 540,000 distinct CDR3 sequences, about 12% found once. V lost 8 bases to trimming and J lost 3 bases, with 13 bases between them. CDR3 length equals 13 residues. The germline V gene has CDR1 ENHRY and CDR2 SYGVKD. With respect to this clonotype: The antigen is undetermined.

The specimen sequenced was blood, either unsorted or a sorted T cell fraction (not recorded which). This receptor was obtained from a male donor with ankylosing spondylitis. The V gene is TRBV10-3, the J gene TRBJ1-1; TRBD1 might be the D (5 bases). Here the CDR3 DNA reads TGTGCCATCGCCAGGGTGAGTGACACTGAAGCTTTCTTT. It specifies CAIARVSDTEAFF.